This TCR beta chain was captured in a study of T cell changes during pregnancy in multiple sclerosis. Generated by immunoSEQ multiplex PCR, the TCRdb table keeps only in-frame clones and is missing some. The repertoire includes tens of thousands of clones, more than 75% of them detected once, and 5.5% to 6% sits in the top ten. The V gene's germline CDR1 is SGHTA and CDR2 FQGNSA. The V end was cut by 2 bases, the J end by 7 bases, with 14 bases between. The CDR3 length is 15 residues. The chain couples TRBV7-2 to TRBJ2-2; a weak D match, TRBD1 (6 bases). The sample in question was CD8+ T cells from peripheral blood mononuclear cells, obtained after pregnancy. The sequence was collected from a female donor in good health, enrolled as a control in a pregnancy study. CDR3 in DNA: TGTGCCAGCAGCTTAAGGGGGAATACCGTCGGGGAGCTGTTTTTT. This encodes CASSLRGNTVGELFF.